The 14 T cell receptor beta chains below come from one sample, sequenced in a study of blood T cell repertoires in COVID-19 (TCRdb year 2020). The library was built by means of the immunoSEQ multiplex PCR assay. In TCRdb, the immuneACCESS table is reduced to in-frame sequences with V and J assigned. These tables do not hold every clone; where another copy was compared, an unresolved V gene accounts for under half, and the others remain unexplained. This sample has about 250,000 clones in its table, and over 75% of those were observed once. Jointly, the top ten make up under 0.95% of the sample. The sample consisted of peripheral blood. These receptors were collected from a woman aged 25 to 39 with acute or convalescent COVID-19.

DNA for the CDR3: TGTGCCAGCAGCTTAGTTTTTGACAGGGTAAATGGCTACACCTTC. It translates to CASSLVFDRVNGYTF. J is TRBJ1-2 and V is TRBV7-2; 7 bases fit TRBD1. Germline lookup yields CDR1 SGHTA and CDR2 FQGNSA. Trimming removed 1 base from V and 6 bases from J; junction bases left unmatched: 8. This CDR3 has 15 residues.

The chain combines TRBV19 with TRBJ2-1; TRBD1 might be the D (6 bases). This CDR3 has 14 amino acids. CDR1 and CDR2 from the germline V gene are LNHDA and SQIVND (reference sequence). Trimming left V 5 bases short and J 5 bases short, with 13 bases between. The CDR3 protein is CASSPRTEHNEQFF. CDR3 in DNA: TGTGCCAGTAGTCCCCGGACAGAACACAATGAGCAGTTCTTC.

In this sample, this clone turned up a few times. The chain recombines TRBV25-1 with TRBJ2-1; perhaps TRBD1 as D (6 bases). Germline V CDR1 and CDR2: MGHDK, SYGVNS. CDR3 length: 12 amino acids. V lost 6 bases to trimming and J lost 10 bases, with 13 bases between them. The DNA of the CDR3 is TGTGCCAGCAGCTCCGACAGGCGGGAGCAGTTCTTC. Translating gives CASSSDRREQFF.

V usage is TRBV9 and J usage is TRBJ2-1, with D possibly matching TRBD1 (6 bases). CDR1 is SGDLS, CDR2 YYNGEE, per germline. Deletions cut 0 bases from V and 4 bases from J, with 11 bases between. The CDR3 contains 15 residues. Here the CDR3 reads CASSVATGPYNEQFF. DNA of the CDR3: TGTGCCAGCAGCGTAGCTACAGGGCCTTACAATGAGCAGTTCTTC.

CDR3 DNA sequence: TGTGCCAGCAGCTTGGCAGGGCTCGGGTCTTCACCCCTCCACTTT. It specifies CASSLAGLGSSPLHF. The V and J genes are TRBV5-6 and TRBJ1-6; possible D gene TRBD1, 5 bases. The CDR3 consists of 15 residues. V lost 0 bases and J 9 bases, leaving 13 bases between the germline ends. Germline V gene lookup returns CDR1 SGHDT and CDR2 YYEEEE. The full variable domain, in which reference TRBV5-6 and TRBJ1-6 provide the parts outside the CDR3, is DAGVTQSPTHLIKTRGQQVTLRCSPKSGHDTVSWYQQALGQGPQFIFQYYEEEERQRGNFPDRFSGHQFPNYSSELNVNALLLGDSALYLCASSLAGLGSSPLHFGNGTRLTVT.

CDR3 sequence (DNA): TGTGCCAGCAGTCGGACTAGCGTTTACAATGAGCAGTTCTTC. This translates into CASSRTSVYNEQFF. The J gene is TRBJ2-1, the V gene TRBV27; 9 bases match TRBD2. Germline assignment: CDR1 MNHEY and CDR2 SMNVEV (reference sequence). The CDR3 runs to 14 residues. With 5 bases clipped from V and 4 bases from J, the junction kept 3 bases outside the gene matches.

The rearrangement links TRBV7-9 to TRBJ2-4; 8 nucleotides match TRBD1. J was trimmed by 0 bases and V by 4 bases; bases with no gene match: 5. The CDR3 contains 16 residues. CDR1 is SEHNR and CDR2 is FQNEAQ in the germline V gene (reference sequence). The CDR3 loop reads CASSSTGALAKNIQYF. DNA for the CDR3: TGTGCCAGCAGCTCGACAGGGGCCCTAGCCAAAAACATTCAGTACTTC. Full variable domain (outside the CDR3, taken from reference TRBV7-9 and TRBJ2-4): DTGVSQNPRHKITKRGQNVTFRCDPISEHNRLYWYRQTLGQGPEFLTYFQNEAQLEKSRLLSDRFSAERPKGSFSTLEIQRTEQGDSAMYLCASSSTGALAKNIQYFGAGTRLSVL.

The chain links TRBV10-3 to TRBJ2-1; 8 bases are shared with TRBD2. This CDR3 is built from 16 residues. V gave up 0 bases and J gave up 3 bases; unmatched junction bases: 4. The germline gives CDR1 ENHRY, CDR2 SYGVKD. The CDR3 sequence is CAISESSSGIYNEQFF. CDR3 bases: TGTGCCATCAGTGAGTCGAGTAGCGGGATCTACAATGAGCAGTTCTTC.

The rearrangement links TRBV7-9 to TRBJ2-7; the match to TRBD2 covers 13 bases. V lost 4 bases, J lost 2 bases, and 5 bases stayed unmatched. Germline CDR1 reads SEHNR; CDR2 reads FQNEAQ (reference sequence). This CDR3 comprises 16 residues. CDR3 DNA sequence: TGTGCCAGCAGCTCGGGACTAGCGGGACCGGCCTACGAGCAGTACTTC. This codes for CASSSGLAGPAYEQYF.

This chain connects TRBV7-2 to TRBJ2-2, with 13 bases aligning to TRBD2. J lost 2 bases, V lost 5 bases, and 5 bases had no gene match. The CDR3 covers 17 residues. Germline values: CDR1 SGHTA, CDR2 FQGNSA. The chain's CDR3 is CASSRTSGRPNTGELFF. In DNA form, the CDR3 reads TGTGCCAGCAGCAGGACTAGCGGGAGACCAAACACCGGGGAGCTGTTTTTT.

The rearrangement joins TRBV5-1 to TRBJ2-3; 7 nucleotides line up with TRBD2. V lost 5 bases and J lost 4; bases outside the gene matches: 7. The CDR3 is 14 amino acids. Looked up from germline, CDR1 is SGHRS and CDR2 is YFSETQ. The CDR3 DNA sequence: TGCGCCAGCAGTCGGGGGGAGTGGGCAGATACGCAGTATTTT. Protein product: CASSRGEWADTQYF. Supplemented by reference TRBV5-1 and TRBJ2-3, the full variable domain reads KAGVTQTPRYLIKTRGQQVTLSCSPISGHRSVSWYQQTPGQGLQFLFEYFSETQRNKGNFPGRFSGRQFSNSRSEMNVSTLELGDSALYLCASSRGEWADTQYFGPGTRLTVL.

This chain links TRBV14 with TRBJ2-4; 8 bases align to TRBD2. The length of the CDR3 is 13 residues. Germline V gene lookup returns CDR1 SGHDN and CDR2 FVKESK. V was pared by 1 base and J by 8 bases, with 1 base of the junction left unmatched. The CDR3 reads CASSQAGGDIQYF. The CDR3 DNA follows: TGTGCCAGCAGCCAAGCGGGAGGGGACATTCAGTACTTC.

This clone was recorded at least ten times. The rearrangement uses TRBV4-3 and TRBJ2-1; TRBD2 aligns across 8 bases. This CDR3 comprises 15 residues. Per the germline V gene, CDR1 is LGHNA and CDR2 is YSLEER. V was pared by 3 bases and J by 7 bases, with 8 bases of the junction left unmatched. The CDR3 DNA is TGCGCCAGCAGCCATTCGGTAGCGGGACGGAATGAGCAGTTCTTC. It codes for CASSHSVAGRNEQFF.

J is TRBJ2-5 and V is TRBV9, with TRBD2 identical over 8 bases. From germline, CDR1 is SGDLS and CDR2 YYNGEE. Germline trimming cut 0 bases from V and 3 bases from J; bases unmatched to any gene: 10. The CDR3 consists of 17 residues. Written as DNA, the CDR3 is TGTGCCAGCAGCGTAGGGGACGGGAGGGCCCAGGAAGAGACCCAGTACTTC. It yields the protein CASSVGDGRAQEETQYF.